The 16 T cell receptor beta chains in this list originate from one sample, sequenced in a study of T cells in Graves' hyperthyroidism and ophthalmopathy (dated by TCRdb to about 2019). Library preparation employed multiplex PCR. Sequencing was performed on an Illumina HiSeq 2000. The TCR beta CDR3 regions were amplified from the RNA transcripts. A first-round RT-PCR of the TCR CDR3 used the HTBI primer set with the Qiagen OneStep RT-PCR kit. Using fastp trimming at Q25 and MiXCR clonotype assembly, TCRdb reanalyzed the public sequencing data and kept in-frame beta chains. Each entry merges the rows of one CDR3 protein and shows their most common DNA and genes. The sample yields approximately 330,000 distinct CDR3 sequences; about an eighth were counted once. Roughly 33% of the sample rests with the top ten. Sequenced material: blood. These receptors were taken from a woman in her forties with Graves' ophthalmopathy.

This clonotype occurred a few times. The V and J genes are TRBV20-1 and TRBJ2-7; no definite D call. The CDR3 sequence is 11 residues long. V lost 5 bases, J lost 2 bases, and 7 bases lay in between. Germline V gene lookup returns CDR1 DFQATT and CDR2 SNEGSKA (reference sequence). Written as DNA, the CDR3 is TGCAGTGCTTCGACCCCCTACGAGCAGTACTTC. Translation: CSASTPYEQYF.

The table lists this clonotype with a few counts. The CDR3 nucleotides read TGTGCCATCATTGTGACAGGCGATAATTCACCCCTCCACTTT. As protein: CAIIVTGDNSPLHF. The V and J genes are TRBV10-3 and TRBJ1-6; D is possibly TRBD1 (6 bases). This CDR3 is built from 14 residues. The germline V gene has CDR1 ENHRY and CDR2 SYGVKD. Trimming removed 7 bases from V and 5 bases from J, with 12 bases in between.

This clonotype was found many times. The chain is built from TRBV20-1 and TRBJ1-5; the match to TRBD1 covers 8 bases. With 6 bases clipped from V and 6 bases from J, the junction kept 7 bases outside the gene matches. Germline assignment: CDR1 DFQATT and CDR2 SNEGSKA (reference sequence). There are 13 residues in the CDR3. The CDR3 nucleotides are TGCAGTGCCAGGGGGCAGCCCTCTCAGCCCCAGCATTTT. Translated, it gives CSARGQPSQPQHF.

This clonotype was seen at least ten times. This chain links TRBV20-1 with TRBJ2-7; D remains ambiguous. This CDR3 comprises 11 residues. The V gene lost 6 bases and the J gene lost 4 bases, with 10 bases spanning the gap. Germline values: CDR1 DFQATT, CDR2 SNEGSKA (reference sequence). CDR3 nucleotides: TGCAGTGCATTGGTGGCGTACGAGCAGTACTTC. This gives the protein CSALVAYEQYF.

The chain combines TRBV5-8 with TRBJ2-3, with TRBD2 identical over 10 bases. This CDR3 is built from 16 residues. The germline gives CDR1 SGHTS, CDR2 YDEGEE. With V trimmed by 4 bases and J by 0 bases, 5 bases remained unmatched. CDR3: CASSRSTSGSTDTQYF. In DNA form, the CDR3 reads TGTGCCAGCAGCCGTTCGACTAGCGGGAGCACAGATACGCAGTATTTT.

Turning to this clonotype: A clone one base away is much larger, so this may be a read error. J is TRBJ2-1 and V is TRBV28, with D unclear. CDR1 and CDR2 (germline): MDHEN, SYDVKM. This CDR3 spans 15 amino acids. CDR3 in DNA: TGTGCCAGCAGTTTACCGGGCAGCTCCCACAATGAGCAGTTCTTC. Its translation: CASSLPGSSHNEQFF.

V usage is TRBV6-2 or TRBV6-3 and J usage is TRBJ1-2; 7 nucleotides align to TRBD1. Trimming removed 6 bases from V and 7 bases from J; junction bases left unmatched: 5. Looked up from germline, CDR1 is MNHEY and CDR2 is SVGEGT. This CDR3 has 12 residues. CDR3 bases: TGTGCCAGCAGAAGAAGACAGGGTGGCTACACCTTC. Its translation is CASRRRQGGYTF.

This clonotype was detected ten times or more. The V and J genes are TRBV24-1 and TRBJ2-7; weak D call: TRBD1 (5 bases). The CDR3 loop spans 12 amino acids. V was pared by 4 bases and J by 6 bases, with 9 bases between. Looked up from germline, CDR1 is KGHDR and CDR2 is SFDVKD. DNA for the CDR3: TGTGCCACCAGTGAGTCAGGGTTCGAGCAGTACTTC. It yields the protein CATSESGFEQYF.

A few counts support this clonotype. This chain uses TRBV4-2 with TRBJ2-5; 7 bases agree with TRBD2. Germline trimming cut 0 bases from V and 5 bases from J; bases unmatched to any gene: 3. The CDR3 totals 14 residues. The V gene's germline CDR1 is LGHNA and CDR2 YNFKEQ. DNA of the CDR3: TGTGCCAGCAGCCAAGAGGGAGGGGTTGAGACCCAGTACTTC. Its protein product is CASSQEGGVETQYF.

This clonotype has ten or more counts. This rearrangement joins TRBV24-1 to TRBJ2-1, with 10 bases that match TRBD2. J lost 5 bases, V lost 3 bases, and 18 bases had no gene match. Looked up from germline, CDR1 is KGHDR and CDR2 is SFDVKD. The CDR3 contains 20 residues. CDR3 nucleotide sequence: TGTGCCACCAGTGATCCGGGGCTAGCGGGAGTAAAAGGTACCGACAATGAGCAGTTCTTC. Translation: CATSDPGLAGVKGTDNEQFF.

This clonotype has a count of ten or more. Here the CDR3 DNA reads TGTGCCAGCAGTGAAGGGGACATAACCTTCCAAGAGACCCAGTACTTC. Translated, it gives CASSEGDITFQETQYF. The chain recombines TRBV25-1 with TRBJ2-5; D might be TRBD1 (6 bases). This CDR3 spans 16 amino acids. Germline V gives CDR1 MGHDK, CDR2 SYGVNS. V lost 2 bases to trimming and J lost 1 base, with 14 bases between them.

The chain couples TRBV6-1 to TRBJ2-1, with D hard to call. V was shortened by 1 base and J by 9 bases, with 7 bases between the two germline ends. CDR1 is MNHNS, CDR2 SASEGT, per germline. This CDR3 is built from 12 residues. CDR3 in amino acids: CASSEGGFEQFF. Here the CDR3 DNA reads TGTGCCAGCAGTGAAGGGGGTTTTGAGCAGTTCTTC.

The chain recombines TRBV27 with TRBJ1-5; possibly TRBD1 for D (5 bases). Germline values: CDR1 MNHEY, CDR2 SMNVEV (reference sequence). The CDR3 loop spans 13 amino acids. The V gene lost 6 bases and the J gene lost 7 bases, with 13 bases spanning the gap. In DNA form, the CDR3 reads TGTGCCAGCAGGGAGCAGGGCGCCCAGCCCCAGCATTTT. Translation gives CASREQGAQPQHF.

This clonotype was seen only a few times. V usage is TRBV5-4 and J usage is TRBJ1-2; D unresolved. Germline V gives CDR1 SGHNT, CDR2 YYREEE (reference sequence). Deletions cut 3 bases from V and 4 bases from J, with 13 bases between. The CDR3 runs 14 residues. CDR3 nucleotides: TGTGCCAGCAGCTCTACGACCACTCCCTATGGCTACACCTTC. This codes for CASSSTTTPYGYTF.

V and J are TRBV5-6 and TRBJ2-1; D possibly corresponds to TRBD1 (5 bases). Germline V gene data show CDR1 as SGHDT and CDR2 as YYEEEE. V lost 4 bases and J 0 bases, leaving 11 bases between the germline ends. The CDR3 contains 15 residues. The CDR3, as DNA: TGTGCCAGCAGCAAGGGTCAGGGCTCCTACAATGAGCAGTTCTTC. This translates into CASSKGQGSYNEQFF.

This clonotype was counted at least ten times. V is TRBV7-2 and J is TRBJ2-1, with TRBD1 matching over 9 bases. V shed 5 bases, J shed 4 bases, and the junction held 6 bases outside the gene matches. The CDR3 has 15 amino acids. The germline gives CDR1 SGHTA, CDR2 FQGNSA. CDR3 sequence reads: CASSPDRGKYNEQFF. CDR3 in DNA: TGTGCCAGCAGCCCGGACAGGGGCAAATACAATGAGCAGTTCTTC. The entire variable domain, with the rest obtained from reference TRBV7-2 and TRBJ2-1, is as follows: GAGVSQSPSNKVTEKGKDVELRCDPISGHTALYWYRQSLGQGLEFLIYFQGNSAPDKSGLPSDRFSAERTGGSVSTLTIQRTQQEDSAVYLCASSPDRGKYNEQFFGPGTRLTVL.